Below are 24 T cell receptor beta chains sequenced from a single sample in a study of blood T cell repertoires in COVID-19. Data came from immunoSEQ multiplex PCR; TCRdb stores just in-frame clones and leaves some out. The sample includes 220,000 or so clones, approximately 90% of them seen just once. Sequencing was performed on peripheral blood. Every receptor here comes from a man between 60 and 75 years old with COVID-19, enrolled during active disease.

The chain couples TRBV5-5 to TRBJ2-7, with 8 positions matching TRBD1. Germline V gene lookup returns CDR1 SGHKS and CDR2 YYEKEE (reference sequence). J lost 3 bases, V lost 3 bases, and 2 bases had no gene match. This CDR3 spans 13 amino acids. The CDR3 bases are TGTGCCAGCAGCTCGACAGGGGTCTACGAGCAGTACTTC. This encodes CASSSTGVYEQYF.

In its sample, this clone was seen a few times. The V and J genes are TRBV6-5 and TRBJ1-4, with 7 positions matching TRBD1. Germline CDR1 and CDR2: MNHEY and SVGAGI. V lost 6 bases and J lost 8; bases outside the gene matches: 12. This CDR3 is 15 amino acids long. In DNA, the CDR3 is TGTGCCAGCAGGTCCCAAGACAGGGCGCGAGAAAAACTGTTTTTT. Translation: CASRSQDRAREKLFF.

V gene TRBV6-6 combines with J gene TRBJ2-7, with 8 bases identical to TRBD1. Germline CDR1 reads MNHNY; CDR2 reads SVGAGI (reference sequence). V trimming: 6 bases; J trimming: 3 bases; junction bases outside the gene matches: 1. This CDR3 spans 12 amino acids. The CDR3 sequence is CASRQGGYEQYF. The CDR3 DNA reads TGTGCCAGCAGACAGGGGGGCTACGAGCAGTACTTC.

The chain employs TRBV2 and TRBJ2-7, with 9 bases fitting TRBD2. In germline, CDR1 is SNHLY, CDR2 FYNNEI. This CDR3 is built from 15 residues. Trimming took 7 bases from V and 3 from J; bases not matched to a gene: 10. The CDR3 is CASIGVAGVNYEQYF. DNA of the CDR3: TGTGCCAGCATCGGAGTAGCGGGGGTCAACTACGAGCAGTACTTC.

The V gene is TRBV7-9, the J gene TRBJ2-1, with D uncertain. CDR3 length equals 13 residues. Trimming pared 0 bases from V and 7 bases from J, leaving 7 bases between. The germline CDR1 and CDR2 sequences are SEHNR and FQNEAQ (reference sequence). The CDR3 DNA reads TGTGCCAGCAGCTTAGCAGGAGAAAATGAGCAGTTCTTC. Its protein product is CASSLAGENEQFF.

The genes are TRBV6-2 or TRBV6-3 and TRBJ2-1; 14 positions agree with TRBD2. The V gene's germline CDR1 is MNHEY and CDR2 SVGEGT. The CDR3 loop spans 16 amino acids. The junction had 4 bases not matched to a gene; V was cut back by 0 bases and J by 9 bases. The CDR3 region is CASSYSGTSGRGEQFF. In nucleotides, the CDR3 is TGTGCCAGCAGTTACTCCGGGACTAGCGGGAGAGGTGAGCAGTTCTTC.

A single count supports this clone. The chain uses TRBV2 and TRBJ1-2, with TRBD1 matching 8 bases. The germline V gene has CDR1 SNHLY and CDR2 FYNNEI. The CDR3 has 15 amino acids. V shed 6 bases, J shed 6 bases, and the junction held 12 bases outside the gene matches. The CDR3 spells CASRDGQGRRDGYTF. Written as DNA, the CDR3 is TGTGCCAGCAGGGACGGACAGGGCCGTCGCGATGGCTACACCTTC.

The V and J genes are TRBV5-1 and TRBJ1-5; TRBD1 aligns across 8 bases. Germline CDR1 and CDR2: SGHRS and YFSETQ. This CDR3 is built from 15 residues. The V segment lost 4 bases and the J segment 3 bases; nucleotides outside the gene matches: 6. DNA of the CDR3: TGCGCCAGCAGCCGGACAGGGAACGACAATCAGCCCCAGCATTTT. Protein: CASSRTGNDNQPQHF.

V usage is TRBV28 and J usage is TRBJ2-2; 10 bases align to TRBD1. Germline V lookup: CDR1 MDHEN, CDR2 SYDVKM. Unmatched junction bases numbered 4, after V lost 2 bases and J lost 4 bases. The CDR3 consists of 16 residues. The CDR3 reads CASSLPGQGPTGELFF. In nucleotides, the CDR3 is TGTGCCAGCAGTTTACCGGGACAGGGGCCCACCGGGGAGCTGTTTTTT.

The rearrangement uses TRBV15 and TRBJ1-3; D unclear. In germline, CDR1 is LNHNV, CDR2 YYDKDF (reference sequence). V was pared by 0 bases and J by 2 bases, with 8 bases between. The CDR3 covers 15 residues. The DNA for the CDR3 is TGTGCCACCAGCAGAGACGGTACCCCTGGAAACACCATATATTTT. Amino acids: CATSRDGTPGNTIYF.

The rearrangement joins TRBV5-4 to TRBJ2-3; 7 positions match TRBD1. Germline V gene sequence: CDR1 SGHNT, CDR2 YYREEE (reference sequence). With 4 bases clipped from V and 4 bases from J, the junction kept 6 bases outside the gene matches. This CDR3 region has 14 residues. The CDR3 spells CASSHRGGPDTQYF. The CDR3 nucleotides are TGTGCCAGCAGCCACAGGGGCGGCCCAGATACGCAGTATTTT.

This clone occurred a few times. CDR3 sequence (DNA): TGCGCCAGCGCTTCGTTTCAGGGGGCGTACGAGCAGTACTTC. Translating gives CASASFQGAYEQYF. The V call is TRBV5-1, the J call TRBJ2-7, with 8 bases fitting TRBD1. There are 14 residues in the CDR3. With 7 bases clipped from V and 4 bases from J, the junction kept 10 bases outside the gene matches. Germline V gene data show CDR1 as SGHRS and CDR2 as YFSETQ.

Only one count was recorded for this clone. The CDR3 reads CATGAGTEETQYF. DNA for the CDR3: TGTGCTACAGGCGCCGGGACAGAAGAGACCCAGTACTTC. The chain recombines TRBV12-5 with TRBJ2-5, with 7 bases fitting TRBD1. The V gene's germline CDR1 is LGHNT and CDR2 FRNRAP. CDR3 length: 13 amino acids. Losses at the gene ends were 10 bases for V and 3 bases for J; bases not matched to a gene: 8.

This chain joins TRBV18 and TRBJ2-7; a weak D match, TRBD1 (5 bases). This CDR3 contains 14 residues. The germline CDR1 and CDR2 sequences are KGHSH and LQKENI. The germline V and J ends were trimmed by 1 base and 4 bases, with 11 bases remaining between them. CDR3 sequence: CASSPQGIMYEQYF. The CDR3 DNA sequence: TGTGCCAGCTCACCACAGGGGATTATGTACGAGCAGTACTTC.

The V and J genes are TRBV30 and TRBJ2-1; perhaps TRBD1 as D (5 bases). Germline V CDR1 and CDR2: GTSNPN, SVGIG (reference sequence). This CDR3 comprises 11 residues. The V end was cut by 2 bases, the J end by 7 bases, with 6 bases between. The chain's CDR3 is CAWSSGNEQFF. The CDR3 nucleotides are TGTGCCTGGAGTTCAGGGAATGAGCAGTTCTTC.

The chain uses TRBV4-1 and TRBJ1-1; 7 bases line up with TRBD1. This CDR3 is built from 14 residues. With V trimmed by 6 bases and J by 1 base, 5 bases remained unmatched. Germline-derived CDR1 and CDR2 are MGHRA and YSYEKL. CDR3 nucleotides: TGCGCCAGCAGTCGAGGACAGGAGAACACTGAAGCTTTCTTT. Amino acids: CASSRGQENTEAFF.

This clone was seen a single time. This rearrangement joins TRBV6-5 to TRBJ2-1; 11 nucleotides match TRBD2. V lost 0 bases to trimming and J lost 7 bases; unmatched junction nucleotides: 5. Looked up from germline, CDR1 is MNHEY and CDR2 is SVGAGI. The CDR3 covers 16 residues. The CDR3 sequence: CASSYSIAGGLNEQFF. The CDR3, as DNA: TGTGCCAGCAGTTACTCGATAGCGGGAGGGCTGAATGAGCAGTTCTTC.

This clone has a single count. This chain uses TRBV2 with TRBJ1-2; D gene ambiguous. The CDR3 sequence is 13 residues long. CDR1 and CDR2 (germline): SNHLY, FYNNEI. V gave up 7 bases and J gave up 4 bases, with 13 bases separating them. The CDR3 spells CASKTEGPYGYTF. The DNA of the CDR3 is TGTGCCAGCAAAACGGAGGGCCCCTATGGCTACACCTTC.

The V call is TRBV2, the J call TRBJ1-1, with D maybe TRBD1 (6 bases). The germline V and J ends were trimmed by 5 bases and 1 base, with 14 bases remaining between them. In germline, CDR1 is SNHLY, CDR2 FYNNEI. CDR3 length equals 15 residues. CDR3 coding DNA: TGTGCCAGCAGTATCACAGGGTTAGGGAACACTGAAGCTTTCTTT. Protein sequence: CASSITGLGNTEAFF.

This chain connects TRBV9 to TRBJ1-1; 7 bases are shared with TRBD1. This CDR3 region has 15 residues. V lost 3 bases to trimming and J lost 1 base; unmatched junction nucleotides: 6. Germline CDR1 reads SGDLS; CDR2 reads YYNGEE. Written as DNA, the CDR3 is TGTGCCAGCAGCGCTGGTGGGACAGCGAACACTGAAGCTTTCTTT. Amino acid sequence: CASSAGGTANTEAFF.

The rearrangement links TRBV6-5 to TRBJ2-7, with 7 nucleotides matching TRBD1. This CDR3 region has 15 residues. The germline V gene encodes CDR1 MNHEY and CDR2 SVGAGI. Unmatched junction bases numbered 7, after V lost 2 bases and J lost 3 bases. Here the CDR3 reads CASSYRQGRGYEQYF. The CDR3 nucleotides are TGTGCCAGCAGTTACCGACAGGGAAGAGGCTACGAGCAGTACTTC.

The V call is TRBV5-1, the J call TRBJ1-2; TRBD1 matches 8 bases. The CDR3 loop spans 14 amino acids. Germline V gene data show CDR1 as SGHRS and CDR2 as YFSETQ. With 0 bases clipped from V and 8 bases from J, the junction kept 6 bases outside the gene matches. The CDR3 is CASSLEGQGEGYTF. DNA for the CDR3: TGCGCCAGCAGCTTGGAAGGACAGGGAGAGGGCTACACCTTC.

The chain links TRBV19 to TRBJ1-1, with D perhaps TRBD1 (6 bases). The CDR3 is 15 residues long. Trimming took off 7 bases at V and 4 bases at J, with 19 bases between the two ends. Per germline, CDR1 LNHDA and CDR2 SQIVND (reference sequence). CDR3 sequence reads: CASTPLQGGGTEAFF. CDR3 bases: TGTGCCAGTACCCCCCTACAGGGTGGGGGCACTGAAGCTTTCTTT.

This clone was counted once. J is TRBJ2-7 and V is TRBV10-3, with TRBD2 identical over 11 bases. The CDR3 is 20 amino acids. Germline assignment: CDR1 ENHRY and CDR2 SYGVKD. The ends lost 3 bases at V and 2 bases at J; junction bases unmatched: 18. This CDR3 is CAISDPTGASGRHTTYEQYF. The DNA of the CDR3 is TGTGCCATCAGTGACCCCACGGGGGCTAGCGGGAGGCATACCACCTACGAGCAGTACTTC.